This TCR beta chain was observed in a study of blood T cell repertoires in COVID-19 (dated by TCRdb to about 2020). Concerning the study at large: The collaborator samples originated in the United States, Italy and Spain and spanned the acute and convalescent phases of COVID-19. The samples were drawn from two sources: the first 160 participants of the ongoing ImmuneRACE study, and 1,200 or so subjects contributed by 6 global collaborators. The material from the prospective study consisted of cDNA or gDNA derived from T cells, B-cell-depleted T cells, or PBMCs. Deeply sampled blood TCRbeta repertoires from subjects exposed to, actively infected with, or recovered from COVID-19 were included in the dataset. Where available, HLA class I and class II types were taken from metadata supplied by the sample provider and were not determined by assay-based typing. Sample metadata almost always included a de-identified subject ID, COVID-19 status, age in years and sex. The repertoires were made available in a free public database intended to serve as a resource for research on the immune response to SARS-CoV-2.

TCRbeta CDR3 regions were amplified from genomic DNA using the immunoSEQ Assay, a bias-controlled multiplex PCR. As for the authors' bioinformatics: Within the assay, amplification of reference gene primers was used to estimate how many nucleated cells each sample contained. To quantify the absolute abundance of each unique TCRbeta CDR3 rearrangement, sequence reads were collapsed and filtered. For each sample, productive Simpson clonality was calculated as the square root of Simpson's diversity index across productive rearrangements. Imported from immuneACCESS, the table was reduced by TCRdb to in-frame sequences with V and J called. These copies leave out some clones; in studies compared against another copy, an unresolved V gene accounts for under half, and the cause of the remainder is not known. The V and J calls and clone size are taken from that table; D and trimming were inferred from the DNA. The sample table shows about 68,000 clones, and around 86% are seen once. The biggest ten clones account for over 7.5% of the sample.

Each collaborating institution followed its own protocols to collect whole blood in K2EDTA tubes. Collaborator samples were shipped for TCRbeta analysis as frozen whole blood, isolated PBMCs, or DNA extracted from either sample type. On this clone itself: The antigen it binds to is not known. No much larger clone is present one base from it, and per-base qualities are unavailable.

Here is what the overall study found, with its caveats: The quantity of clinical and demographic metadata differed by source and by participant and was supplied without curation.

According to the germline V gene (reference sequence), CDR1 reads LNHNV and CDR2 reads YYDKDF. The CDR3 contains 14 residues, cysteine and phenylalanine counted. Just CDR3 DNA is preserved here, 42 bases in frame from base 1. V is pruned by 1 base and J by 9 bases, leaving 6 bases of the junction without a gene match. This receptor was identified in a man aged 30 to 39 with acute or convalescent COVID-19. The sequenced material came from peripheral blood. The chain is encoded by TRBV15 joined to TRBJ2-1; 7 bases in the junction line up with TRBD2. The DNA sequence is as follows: TGTGCCACCAGCAGAGGGGGCGGGAGTAGTGAGCAGTTCTTC. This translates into CATSRGGGSSEQFF.